A single sample is the source of the 9 T cell receptor beta chains below, sequenced in a study of Ad26.COV2.S vaccination and SARS-CoV-2 variants. The data were produced by immunoSEQ multiplex PCR, yet TCRdb's version contains in-frame clones alone and is incomplete. Found here are hundreds of thousands of clones, about 90% of them singletons; the top ten hold 1.5% to 2%. Indicated treatment: around 19 received Ad26.COV2.S at low or high dose, single or two shots; 5 received placebo; per-sample allocation not given. Sampling was done on day 63 after the first vaccine or placebo injection. Specimen: peripheral blood, collected in a trial of Ad26.COV2.S vaccine versus placebo. These TCRs come from a person aged 18 to 65 who received the Ad26.COV2.S COVID-19 vaccine or a placebo.

This clone showed up just a few times. This chain connects TRBV7-8 to TRBJ1-2, with D tentatively TRBD1 (6 bases). Trimming shortened V by 6 bases and J by 6 bases, and 17 bases separated the two germline ends. This CDR3 is built from 14 residues. CDR1 is SGHVS, CDR2 FQNEAQ, per germline. The CDR3 coding sequence is TGTGCCAGCAGTGGACTGACAGGAAGGGATGGCTACACCTTC. Translating gives CASSGLTGRDGYTF.

V is TRBV15 and J is TRBJ2-1, with 10 bases identical to TRBD2. Germline V gene sequence: CDR1 LNHNV, CDR2 YYDKDF (reference sequence). The CDR3 spans 15 residues. Trimming cost V 0 bases and J 5 bases; bases outside gene matches: 1. The CDR3 loop reads CATSREAGGHNEQFF. The CDR3 DNA is TGTGCCACCAGCAGAGAAGCGGGGGGGCACAATGAGCAGTTCTTC. Combining the CDR3 with reference TRBV15 and TRBJ2-1 gives the whole variable domain DAMVIQNPRYQVTQFGKPVTLSCSQTLNHNVMYWYQQKSSQAPKLLFHYYDKDFNNEADTPDNFQSRRPNTSFCFLDIRSPGLGDTAMYLCATSREAGGHNEQFFGPGTRLTVL.

As concerns this clone: Within the sample, other DNA sequences also encode this same CDR3. This sequence joins TRBV29-1 and TRBJ2-3; TRBD2 aligns across 9 bases. Per germline, CDR1 SQVTM and CDR2 ANQGSEA. V lost 4 bases, J lost 2 bases, and 7 bases stayed unmatched. The CDR3 loop spans 15 amino acids. Here the CDR3 reads CSVVRLAGNTDTQYF. CDR3 in DNA: TGCAGCGTTGTACGGCTAGCGGGGAACACAGATACGCAGTATTTT.

This sequence joins TRBV4-3 and TRBJ1-2; 10 bases agree with TRBD1. The V gene's germline CDR1 is LGHNA and CDR2 YSLEER. CDR3 length: 16 amino acids. Trimming at V came to 3 bases and at J to 3 bases, leaving 7 bases not matched to a gene. The CDR3 region is CASSQGTGANYYGYTF. DNA for the CDR3: TGCGCCAGCAGCCAGGGGACAGGGGCCAACTACTATGGCTACACCTTC.

The CDR3 sequence: CASIPRHLQETQYF. The CDR3 DNA is TGTGCCAGCATCCCCAGACACCTCCAAGAGACCCAGTACTTC. V gene TRBV9 combines with J gene TRBJ2-5; D gene unclear. The V end lost 6 bases, the J end lost 1 base, and 13 bases lay between the germline ends. The CDR3 totals 14 residues. Germline V gives CDR1 SGDLS, CDR2 YYNGEE.

The V and J genes are TRBV7-9 and TRBJ1-1; 10 bases line up with TRBD1. There are 14 residues in the CDR3. CDR1 is SEHNR, CDR2 FQNEAQ, per germline (reference sequence). The ends lost 1 base at V and 7 bases at J; junction bases unmatched: 3. CDR3 region: CASSLVTGGFEAFF. In DNA, the CDR3 is TGTGCCAGCAGCTTAGTGACAGGGGGCTTTGAAGCTTTCTTT.

This clone was detected once. The chain has TRBV5-6 and TRBJ2-7; TRBD1 matches at 9 bases. Germline CDR1 reads SGHDT; CDR2 reads YYEEEE. The CDR3 is 16 residues long. Germline trimming cut 4 bases from V and 3 bases from J; bases unmatched to any gene: 11. CDR3 amino acids: CASSRGTGSMSYEQYF. CDR3 DNA sequence: TGTGCCAGCAGCCGTGGGACAGGGAGTATGAGCTACGAGCAGTACTTC. The variable domain in full, completed from reference TRBV5-6 and TRBJ2-7, reads DAGVTQSPTHLIKTRGQQVTLRCSPKSGHDTVSWYQQALGQGPQFIFQYYEEEERQRGNFPDRFSGHQFPNYSSELNVNALLLGDSALYLCASSRGTGSMSYEQYFGPGTRLTVT.

The chain carries TRBV5-1 and TRBJ1-2; D remains ambiguous. The germline CDR1 and CDR2 sequences are SGHRS and YFSETQ. This CDR3 has 14 amino acids. Between the trimmed V and J ends, which lost 0 bases and 6 bases, there was a span of 12 bases. CDR3 coding DNA: TGCGCCAGCAGCTTGGGCTATACCTCGGATGGCTACACCTTC. Translated: CASSLGYTSDGYTF.

The J gene is TRBJ2-3, the V gene TRBV19; 11 bases line up with TRBD2. Per the germline V gene, CDR1 is LNHDA and CDR2 is SQIVND (reference sequence). V was clipped by 4 bases and J by 2 bases; unmatched bases: 5. This CDR3 is built from 16 residues. The CDR3 sequence: CASSTTSGAFTDTQYF. The CDR3 DNA reads TGTGCCAGTAGTACGACTAGCGGGGCCTTCACAGATACGCAGTATTTT.